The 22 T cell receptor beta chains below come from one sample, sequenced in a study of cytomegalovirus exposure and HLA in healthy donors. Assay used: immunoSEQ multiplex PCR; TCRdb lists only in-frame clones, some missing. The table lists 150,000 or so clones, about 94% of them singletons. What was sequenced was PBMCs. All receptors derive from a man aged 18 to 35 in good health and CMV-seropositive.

The CDR3 sequence: CASRDTGGKDYGYTF. For the CDR3, the DNA is TGTGCCAGCAGGGATACAGGGGGCAAGGACTATGGCTACACCTTC. This sequence joins TRBV6-5 and TRBJ1-2, with TRBD1 matching 9 bases. CDR3 size: 15 residues. The ends lost 6 bases at V and 3 bases at J; junction bases unmatched: 8. The germline V gene encodes CDR1 MNHEY and CDR2 SVGAGI.

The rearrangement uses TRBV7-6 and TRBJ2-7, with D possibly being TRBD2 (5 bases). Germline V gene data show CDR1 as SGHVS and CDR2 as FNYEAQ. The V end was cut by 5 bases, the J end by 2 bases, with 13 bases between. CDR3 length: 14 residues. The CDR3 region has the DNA TGTGCCAGCAGCCAGGAGGCTATAACCTACGAGCAGTACTTC. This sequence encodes CASSQEAITYEQYF.

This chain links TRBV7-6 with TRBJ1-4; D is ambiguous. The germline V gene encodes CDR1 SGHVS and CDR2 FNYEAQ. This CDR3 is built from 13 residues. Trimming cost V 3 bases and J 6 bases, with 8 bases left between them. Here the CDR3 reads CASSLAAHEKLFF. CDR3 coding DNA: TGTGCCAGCAGCTTGGCGGCCCATGAAAAACTGTTTTTT.

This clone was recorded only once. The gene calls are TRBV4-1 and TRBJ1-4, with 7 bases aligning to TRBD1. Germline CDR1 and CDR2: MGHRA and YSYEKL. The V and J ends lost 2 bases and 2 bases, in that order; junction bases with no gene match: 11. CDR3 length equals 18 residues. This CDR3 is CASSQPTTGYITNEKLFF. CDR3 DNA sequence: TGCGCCAGCAGCCAACCCACGACAGGGTATATCACTAATGAAAAACTGTTTTTT.

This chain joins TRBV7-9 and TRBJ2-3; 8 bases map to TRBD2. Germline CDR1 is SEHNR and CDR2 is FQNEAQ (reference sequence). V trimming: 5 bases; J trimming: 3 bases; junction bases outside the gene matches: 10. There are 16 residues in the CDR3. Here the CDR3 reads CASSDGYSSGTDTQYF. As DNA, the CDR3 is TGTGCCAGCAGCGATGGGTATTCTAGCGGGACAGATACGCAGTATTTT.

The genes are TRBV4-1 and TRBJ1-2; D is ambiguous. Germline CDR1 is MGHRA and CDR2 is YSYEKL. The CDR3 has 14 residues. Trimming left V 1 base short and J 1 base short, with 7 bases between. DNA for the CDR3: TGCGCCAGCAGCCAAGCAGGTCTTAACTATGGCTACACCTTC. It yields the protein CASSQAGLNYGYTF.

For the CDR3, the DNA is TGTGCCAGCAGCCTCCCCGGGACAGTCTCGACAGATACGCAGTATTTT. This encodes CASSLPGTVSTDTQYF. The chain joins TRBV5-6 to TRBJ2-3; 7 nucleotides agree with TRBD1. CDR3 length: 16 amino acids. The V gene's germline CDR1 is SGHDT and CDR2 YYEEEE. V was pared by 4 bases and J by 3 bases, with 11 bases of the junction left unmatched. The full variable domain, in which reference TRBV5-6 and TRBJ2-3 provide the parts outside the CDR3, is DAGVTQSPTHLIKTRGQQVTLRCSPKSGHDTVSWYQQALGQGPQFIFQYYEEEERQRGNFPDRFSGHQFPNYSSELNVNALLLGDSALYLCASSLPGTVSTDTQYFGPGTRLTVL.

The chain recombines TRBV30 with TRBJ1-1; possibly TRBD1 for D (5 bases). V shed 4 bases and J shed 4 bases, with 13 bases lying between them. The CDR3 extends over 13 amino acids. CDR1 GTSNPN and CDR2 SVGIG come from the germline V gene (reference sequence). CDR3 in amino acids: CAWNPGGGTEAFF. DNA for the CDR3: TGTGCCTGGAATCCCGGGGGGGGCACTGAAGCTTTCTTT. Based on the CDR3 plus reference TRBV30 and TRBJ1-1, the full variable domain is SQTIHQWPATLVQPVGSPLSLECTVEGTSNPNLYWYRQAAGRGLQLLFYSVGIGQISSEVPQNLSASRPQDRQFILSSKKLLLSDSGFYLCAWNPGGGTEAFFGQGTRLTVV.

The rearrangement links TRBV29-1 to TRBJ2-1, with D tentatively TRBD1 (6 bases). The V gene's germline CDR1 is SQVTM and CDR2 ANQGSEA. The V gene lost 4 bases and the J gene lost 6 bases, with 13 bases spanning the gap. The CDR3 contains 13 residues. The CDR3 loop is CSVVRGFRNEQFF. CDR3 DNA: TGCAGCGTTGTCAGGGGTTTTCGCAATGAGCAGTTCTTC.

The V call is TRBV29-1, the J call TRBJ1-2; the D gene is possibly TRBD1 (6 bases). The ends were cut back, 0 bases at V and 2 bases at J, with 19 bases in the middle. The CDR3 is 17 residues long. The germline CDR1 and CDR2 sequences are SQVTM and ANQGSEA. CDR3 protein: CSVEDLQGSSRNYGYTF. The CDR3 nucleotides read TGCAGCGTTGAAGATCTACAGGGCAGTAGTAGGAACTATGGCTACACCTTC. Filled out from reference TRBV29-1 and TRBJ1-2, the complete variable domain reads SAVISQKPSRDICQRGTSLTIQCQVDSQVTMMFWYRQQPGQSLTLIATANQGSEATYESGFVIDKFPISRPNLTFSTLTVSNMSPEDSSIYLCSVEDLQGSSRNYGYTFGSGTRLTVV.

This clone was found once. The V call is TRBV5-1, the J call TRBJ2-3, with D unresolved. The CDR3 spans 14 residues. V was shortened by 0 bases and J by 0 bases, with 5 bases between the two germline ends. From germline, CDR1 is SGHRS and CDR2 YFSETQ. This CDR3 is CASSLGQSTDTQYF. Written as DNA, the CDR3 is TGCGCCAGCAGCTTGGGTCAGAGCACAGATACGCAGTATTTT.

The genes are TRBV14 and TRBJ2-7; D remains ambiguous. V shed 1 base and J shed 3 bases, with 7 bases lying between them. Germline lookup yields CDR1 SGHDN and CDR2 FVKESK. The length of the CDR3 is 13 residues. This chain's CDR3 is CASSQVFNYEQYF. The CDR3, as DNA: TGTGCCAGCAGCCAAGTTTTTAACTACGAGCAGTACTTC.

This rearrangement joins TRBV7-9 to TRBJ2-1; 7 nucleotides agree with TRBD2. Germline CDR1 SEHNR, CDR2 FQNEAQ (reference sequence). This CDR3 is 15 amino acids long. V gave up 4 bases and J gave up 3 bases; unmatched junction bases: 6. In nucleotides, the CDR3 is TGTGCCAGCAGCTCTACTAGCGTCTTCTACAATGAGCAGTTCTTC. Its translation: CASSSTSVFYNEQFF.

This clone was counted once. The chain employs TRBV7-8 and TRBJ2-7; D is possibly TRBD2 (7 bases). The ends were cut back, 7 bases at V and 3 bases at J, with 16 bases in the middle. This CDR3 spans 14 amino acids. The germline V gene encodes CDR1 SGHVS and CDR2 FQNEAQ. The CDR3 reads CASTRRGRGYEQYF. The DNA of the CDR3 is TGTGCCAGCACCCGGCGGGGGCGAGGCTACGAGCAGTACTTC.

CDR3 protein: CASSPRTSGIYNEQFF. DNA of the CDR3: TGTGCCAGCTCACCACGGACTAGCGGGATATACAATGAGCAGTTCTTC. The V gene is TRBV18, the J gene TRBJ2-1, with TRBD2 identical over 12 bases. The CDR3 totals 16 residues. Germline CDR1 is KGHSH and CDR2 is LQKENI. The V and J ends lost 1 base and 4 bases, in that order; junction bases with no gene match: 2. Variable domain in full (rest from reference TRBV18 and TRBJ2-1): NAGVMQNPRHLVRRRGQEARLRCSPMKGHSHVYWYRQLPEEGLKFMVYLQKENIIDESGMPKERFSAEFPKEGPSILRIQQVVRGDSAAYFCASSPRTSGIYNEQFFGPGTRLTVL.

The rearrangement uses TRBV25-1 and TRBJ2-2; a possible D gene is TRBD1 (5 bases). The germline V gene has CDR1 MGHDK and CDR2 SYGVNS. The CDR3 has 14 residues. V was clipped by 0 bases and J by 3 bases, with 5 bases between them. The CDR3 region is CASSEYRDTGELFF. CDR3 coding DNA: TGTGCCAGCAGTGAATACAGGGACACCGGGGAGCTGTTTTTT.

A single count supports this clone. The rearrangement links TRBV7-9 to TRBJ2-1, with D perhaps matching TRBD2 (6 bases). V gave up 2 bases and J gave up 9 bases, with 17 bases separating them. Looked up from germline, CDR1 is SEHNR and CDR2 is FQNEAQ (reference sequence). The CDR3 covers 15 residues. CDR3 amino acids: CASSLSYTSMGEQFF. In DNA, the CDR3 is TGTGCCAGCAGCTTATCGTATACTAGCATGGGTGAGCAGTTCTTC.

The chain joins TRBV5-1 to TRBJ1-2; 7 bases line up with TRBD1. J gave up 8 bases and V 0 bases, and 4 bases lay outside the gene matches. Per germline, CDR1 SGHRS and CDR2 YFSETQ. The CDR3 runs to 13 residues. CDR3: CASSLDQGGGYTF. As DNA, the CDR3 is TGCGCCAGCAGCTTGGATCAGGGGGGCGGCTACACCTTC.

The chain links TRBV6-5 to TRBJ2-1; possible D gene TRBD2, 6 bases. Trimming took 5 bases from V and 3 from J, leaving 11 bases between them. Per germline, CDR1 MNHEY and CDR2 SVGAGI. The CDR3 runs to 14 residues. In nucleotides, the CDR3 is TGTGCCAGCAGTCCCGGGACTGGCTACAATGAGCAGTTCTTC. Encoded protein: CASSPGTGYNEQFF.

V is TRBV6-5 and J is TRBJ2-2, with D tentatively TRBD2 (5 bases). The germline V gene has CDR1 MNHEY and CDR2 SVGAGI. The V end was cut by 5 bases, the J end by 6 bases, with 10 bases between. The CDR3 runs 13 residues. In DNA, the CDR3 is TGTGCCAGCAGTCCCCCCGGGGCCGGGGAGCTGTTTTTT. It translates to CASSPPGAGELFF.

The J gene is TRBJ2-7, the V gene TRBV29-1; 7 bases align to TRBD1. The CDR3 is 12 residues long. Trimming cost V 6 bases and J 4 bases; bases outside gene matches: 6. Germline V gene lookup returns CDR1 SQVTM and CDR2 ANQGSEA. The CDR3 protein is CSVTGLNYEQYF. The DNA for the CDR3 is TGCAGCGTGACAGGGCTTAATTACGAGCAGTACTTC.

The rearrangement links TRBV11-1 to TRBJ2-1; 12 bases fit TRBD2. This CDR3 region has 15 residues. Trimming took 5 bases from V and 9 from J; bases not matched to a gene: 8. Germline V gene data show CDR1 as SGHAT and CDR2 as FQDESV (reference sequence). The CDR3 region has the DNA TGTGCCAGCAGCGAAGGACTAGCGGGATATGGTGAGCAGTTCTTC. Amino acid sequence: CASSEGLAGYGEQFF.